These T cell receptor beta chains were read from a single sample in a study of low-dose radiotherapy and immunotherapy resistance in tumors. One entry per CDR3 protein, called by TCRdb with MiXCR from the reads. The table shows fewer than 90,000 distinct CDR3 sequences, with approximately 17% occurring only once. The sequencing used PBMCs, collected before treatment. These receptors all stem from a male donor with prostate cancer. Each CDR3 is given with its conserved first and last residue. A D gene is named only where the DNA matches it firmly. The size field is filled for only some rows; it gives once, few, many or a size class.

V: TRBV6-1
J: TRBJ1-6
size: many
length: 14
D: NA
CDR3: CASSIQGVGSPLHF
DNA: TGTGCCAGCAGCATCCAGGGTGTAGGTTCACCCCTCCACTTT

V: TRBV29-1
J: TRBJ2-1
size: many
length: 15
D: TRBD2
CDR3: CSGSSGDNSYNEQFF
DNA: TGCAGCGGTAGTAGCGGGGATAACTCCTACAATGAGCAGTTCTTC

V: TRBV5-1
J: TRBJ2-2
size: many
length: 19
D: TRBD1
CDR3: CASSLLPQGQDANTGELFF
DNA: TGCGCCAGCAGCTTGTTACCCCAGGGACAGGACGCGAACACCGGGGAGCTGTTTTTT

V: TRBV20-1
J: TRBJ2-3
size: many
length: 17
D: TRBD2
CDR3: CSASLRRGGGNTDTQYF
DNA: TGCAGTGCTAGTCTGAGGCGGGGCGGGGGAAACACAGATACGCAGTATTTT

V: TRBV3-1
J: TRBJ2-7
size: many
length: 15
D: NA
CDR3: CASSPFRGSTYEQYF
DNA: TGTGCCAGCAGCCCGTTCCGGGGGTCTACCTACGAGCAGTACTTC

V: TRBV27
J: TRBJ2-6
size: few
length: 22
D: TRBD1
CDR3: CASSRLPSSGTASTSGANVLTF
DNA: TGTGCCAGCAGTCGACTTCCGTCGTCCGGGACAGCATCGACCTCTGGGGCCAACGTCCTGACTTTC

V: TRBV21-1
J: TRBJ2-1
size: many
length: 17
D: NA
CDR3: CASSKGAGLAFTDEQFF
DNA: TGTGCCAGCAGCAAAGGGGCGGGACTAGCTTTCACGGATGAGCAGTTCTTC

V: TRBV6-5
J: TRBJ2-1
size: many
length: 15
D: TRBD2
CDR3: CASSTGTSGIYEQFF
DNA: TGTGCCAGCAGCACGGGGACTAGCGGGATCTATGAGCAGTTCTTC

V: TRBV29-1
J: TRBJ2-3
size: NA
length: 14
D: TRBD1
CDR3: CSVGGQDVADTQYF
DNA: TGCAGCGTTGGAGGACAGGACGTGGCAGATACGCAGTATTTT

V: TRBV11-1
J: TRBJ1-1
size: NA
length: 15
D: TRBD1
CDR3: CASSRPTGVNTEAFF
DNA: TGTGCCAGCAGCAGGCCGACAGGGGTGAACACTGAAGCTTTCTTT

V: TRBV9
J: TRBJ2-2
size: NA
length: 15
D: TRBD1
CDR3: CASSDKDRHTGELFF
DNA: TGTGCCAGCAGCGACAAGGACAGGCACACCGGGGAGCTGTTTTTT

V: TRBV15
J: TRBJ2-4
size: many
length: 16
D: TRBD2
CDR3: CATSRGPGTSGGAGIF
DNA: TGTGCCACCAGCAGAGGACCCGGGACTAGCGGGGGGGCAGGCATCTTC

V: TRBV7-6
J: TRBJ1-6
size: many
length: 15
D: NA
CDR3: CASSLTGQTNSPLHF
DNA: TGTGCCAGCAGCTTAACGGGACAAACCAACTCACCCCTCCACTTT

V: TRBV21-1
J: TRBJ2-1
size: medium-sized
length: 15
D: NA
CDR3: CASSNSSSGHNEQFF
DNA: TGTGCCAGCAGCAATTCTTCTAGCGGCCACAATGAGCAGTTCTTC

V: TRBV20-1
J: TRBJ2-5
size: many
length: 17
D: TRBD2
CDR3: CSARGATGREGRETQYF
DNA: TGCAGTGCTAGAGGCGCCACGGGGCGGGAGGGCCGGGAGACCCAGTACTTC

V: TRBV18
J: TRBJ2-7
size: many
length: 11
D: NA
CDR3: CASSPPFEQYF
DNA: TGTGCCAGCTCACCACCGTTCGAGCAGTACTTC

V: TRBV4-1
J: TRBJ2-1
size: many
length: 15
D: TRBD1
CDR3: CASRRTGYTYNEQFF
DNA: TGCGCCAGCAGGCGGACAGGATATACTTACAATGAGCAGTTCTTC

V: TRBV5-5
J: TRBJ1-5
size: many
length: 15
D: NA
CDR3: CASSRTGDSNQPQHF
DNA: TGTGCCAGCAGCCGGACCGGGGACAGCAATCAGCCCCAGCATTTT

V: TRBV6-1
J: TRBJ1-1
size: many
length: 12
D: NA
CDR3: CASSESWGGAFF
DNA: TGTGCCAGCAGTGAATCATGGGGGGGAGCTTTCTTT

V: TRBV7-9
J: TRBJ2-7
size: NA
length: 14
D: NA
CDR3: CASSFPGSSYEQYF
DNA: TGTGCCAGCAGCTTCCCCGGGAGCTCCTACGAGCAGTACTTC

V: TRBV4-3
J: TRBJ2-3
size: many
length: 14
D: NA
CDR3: CASSSGAGADTQYF
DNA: TGCGCCAGCAGCTCAGGCGCGGGTGCAGATACGCAGTATTTT

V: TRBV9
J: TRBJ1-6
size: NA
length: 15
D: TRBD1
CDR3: CASSVGQGVYSPLHF
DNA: TGTGCCAGCAGCGTAGGTCAGGGGGTGTATTCACCCCTCCACTTT

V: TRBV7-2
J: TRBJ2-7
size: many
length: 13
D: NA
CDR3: CASSPAPWTEQYF
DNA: TGTGCCAGCAGCCCGGCGCCGTGGACAGAGCAGTACTTC

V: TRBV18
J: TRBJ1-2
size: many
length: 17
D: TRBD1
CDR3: CASSPYPPGTANYGYTF
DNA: TGTGCCAGCTCACCGTATCCCCCTGGGACAGCAAACTATGGCTACACCTTC

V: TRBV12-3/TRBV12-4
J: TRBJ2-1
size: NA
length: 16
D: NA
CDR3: CASSLSWEESYNEQFF
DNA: TGTGCCAGCAGTCTGTCATGGGAAGAGTCCTACAATGAGCAGTTCTTC

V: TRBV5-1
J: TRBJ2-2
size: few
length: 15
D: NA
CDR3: CASSYGVQASGELFF
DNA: TGCGCCAGCAGCTACGGCGTGCAGGCCTCCGGGGAGCTGTTTTTT

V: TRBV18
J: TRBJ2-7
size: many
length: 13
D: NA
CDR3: CASSPPSSDEQYF
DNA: TGTGCCAGCTCACCACCGTCCAGTGACGAGCAGTACTTC